This T cell receptor beta chain was sequenced during a study of blood T cell repertoires in COVID-19. Study at large: Italy, Spain and the United States were the sources of the convalescent and acute COVID-19 samples. Sources were T cells, B-cell-depleted T cells, or PBMCs; the material itself was cDNA or gDNA.

The V gene's germline CDR1 is LNHDA and CDR2 SQIVND (reference sequence). V trimming: 3 bases; J trimming: 3 bases; junction bases outside the gene matches: 13. CDR3 length: 17 amino acids. In the study's own analysis: Researchers report that nucleated cell counts were estimated from reference gene primer amplification. Sequencing was performed with immunoSEQ multiplex PCR; in TCRdb, only in-frame clones are kept and a portion is missing. D and trimming were read from the DNA, whereas the V and J calls and clone size are those reported in that table. The sample records about 410,000 clones, more than 80% being singletons. This clone appeared a few times.

V is TRBV19 and J is TRBJ1-2; 7 bases are a match to TRBD1. The source material was peripheral blood. The receptor was derived from a woman aged 25 to 39 with active or convalescent COVID-19. CDR3 sequence (DNA): TGTGCCAGTAGTATTATAATCCCCGCTGGACAGGACTATGGCTACACCTTC. Its translation: CASSIIIPAGQDYGYTF.